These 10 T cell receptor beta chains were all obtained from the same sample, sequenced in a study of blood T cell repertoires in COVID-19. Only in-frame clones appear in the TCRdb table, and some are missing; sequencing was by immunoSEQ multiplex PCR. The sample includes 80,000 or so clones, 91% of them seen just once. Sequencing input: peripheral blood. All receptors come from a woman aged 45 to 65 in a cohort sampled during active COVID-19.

The CDR3 coding sequence is TGTGCCAGCAGCCTCTCCCGCGGGACAGGGGCCTACGAGCAGTACTTC. This gives the protein CASSLSRGTGAYEQYF. The J gene is TRBJ2-7, the V gene TRBV5-4, with TRBD1 matching over 10 bases. Germline values: CDR1 SGHNT, CDR2 YYREEE (reference sequence). The CDR3 covers 16 residues. V gave up 4 bases and J gave up 2 bases; unmatched junction bases: 9.

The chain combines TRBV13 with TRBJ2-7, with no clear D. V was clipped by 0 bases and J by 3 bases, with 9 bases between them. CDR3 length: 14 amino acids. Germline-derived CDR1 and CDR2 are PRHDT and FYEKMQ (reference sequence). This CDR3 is CASSLGRSYYEQYF. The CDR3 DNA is TGTGCCAGCAGCTTAGGACGGAGCTACTACGAGCAGTACTTC.

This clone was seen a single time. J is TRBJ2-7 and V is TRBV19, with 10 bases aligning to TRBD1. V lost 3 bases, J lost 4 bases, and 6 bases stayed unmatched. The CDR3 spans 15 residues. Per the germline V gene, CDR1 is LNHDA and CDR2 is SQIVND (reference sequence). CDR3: CASSMSGQGNYEQYF. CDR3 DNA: TGTGCCAGTAGTATGTCGGGACAGGGGAATTACGAGCAGTACTTC.

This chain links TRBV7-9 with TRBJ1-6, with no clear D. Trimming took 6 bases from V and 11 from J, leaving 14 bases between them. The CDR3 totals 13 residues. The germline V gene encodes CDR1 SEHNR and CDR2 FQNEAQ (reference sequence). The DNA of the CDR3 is TGTGCCAGCAGACAAGGGAGGGAAACACCCCTCCACTTT. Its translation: CASRQGRETPLHF.

The CDR3 here is CASSLLGEDEQYF. The CDR3 DNA sequence: TGTGCCAGCAGTTTATTAGGCGAGGACGAGCAGTACTTC. The chain is built from TRBV28 and TRBJ2-7, with no clear D. The CDR3 is 13 amino acids. Trimming pared 1 base from V and 5 bases from J, leaving 9 bases between. Germline lookup yields CDR1 MDHEN and CDR2 SYDVKM. Filled out from reference TRBV28 and TRBJ2-7, the complete variable domain reads DVKVTQSSRYLVKRTGEKVFLECVQDMDHENMFWYRQDPGLGLRLIYFSYDVKMKEKGDIPEGYSVSREKKERFSLILESASTNQTSMYLCASSLLGEDEQYFGPGTRLTVT.

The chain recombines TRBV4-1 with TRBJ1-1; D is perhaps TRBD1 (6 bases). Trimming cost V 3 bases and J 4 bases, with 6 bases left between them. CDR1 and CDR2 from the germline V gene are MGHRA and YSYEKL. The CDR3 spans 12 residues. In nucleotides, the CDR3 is TGCGCCAGCAGCCAGGGGGCCACTGAAGCTTTCTTT. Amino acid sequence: CASSQGATEAFF.

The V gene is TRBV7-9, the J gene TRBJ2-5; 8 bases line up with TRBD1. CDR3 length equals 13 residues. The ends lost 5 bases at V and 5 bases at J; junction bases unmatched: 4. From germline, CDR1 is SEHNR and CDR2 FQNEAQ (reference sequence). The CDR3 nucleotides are TGTGCCAGCAGCACCAGGGGGCAGGAGACCCAGTACTTC. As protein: CASSTRGQETQYF.

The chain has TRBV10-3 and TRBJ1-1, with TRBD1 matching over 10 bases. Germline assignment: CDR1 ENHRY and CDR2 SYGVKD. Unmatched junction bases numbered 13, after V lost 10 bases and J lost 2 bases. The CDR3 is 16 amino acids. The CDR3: CATGQGVNLGNTEAFF. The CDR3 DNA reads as TGTGCCACCGGACAGGGGGTGAATTTGGGTAACACTGAAGCTTTCTTT.

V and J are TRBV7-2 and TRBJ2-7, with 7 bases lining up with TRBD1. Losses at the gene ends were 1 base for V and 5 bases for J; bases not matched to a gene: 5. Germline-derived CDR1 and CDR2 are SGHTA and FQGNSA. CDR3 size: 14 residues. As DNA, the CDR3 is TGTGCCAGCAGCTTAGGACAGGGCTTTAACGAGCAGTACTTC. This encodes CASSLGQGFNEQYF.

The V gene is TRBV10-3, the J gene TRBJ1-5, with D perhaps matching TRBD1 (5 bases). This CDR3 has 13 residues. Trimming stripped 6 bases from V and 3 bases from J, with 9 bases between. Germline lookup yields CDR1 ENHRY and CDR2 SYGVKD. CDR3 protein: CAIRDIFNQPQHF. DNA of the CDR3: TGTGCCATCAGGGACATTTTCAATCAGCCCCAGCATTTT.